Below, one T cell receptor (beta chain) is given with its context. The record originates from a study of blood T cell repertoires in COVID-19. This CDR3 spans 16 amino acids. The V end lost 1 base, the J end lost 3 bases, and 14 bases lay between the germline ends. The germline V gene encodes CDR1 SGHKS and CDR2 YYEKEE (reference sequence). Authors' analysis steps: Reference gene primer amplification in the assay estimated nucleated cell counts. This table comes from immunoSEQ multiplex PCR, and its TCRdb copy is limited to in-frame clones, with some not included. The DNA gave D and trimming, while V, J and clone size come from that table. The repertoire has 100,000 to 150,000 clones, approximately 82% of them found once; the top ten carry approximately 12%.

This TCR came from a man in his 60s with acute or convalescent COVID-19. V gene TRBV5-5 combines with J gene TRBJ2-1; possibly TRBD2 for D (6 bases). Input material: peripheral blood. The CDR3: CASSLNGGNNYNEQFF. CDR3 sequence (DNA): TGTGCCAGCAGCTTGAACGGCGGGAACAACTACAATGAGCAGTTCTTC.